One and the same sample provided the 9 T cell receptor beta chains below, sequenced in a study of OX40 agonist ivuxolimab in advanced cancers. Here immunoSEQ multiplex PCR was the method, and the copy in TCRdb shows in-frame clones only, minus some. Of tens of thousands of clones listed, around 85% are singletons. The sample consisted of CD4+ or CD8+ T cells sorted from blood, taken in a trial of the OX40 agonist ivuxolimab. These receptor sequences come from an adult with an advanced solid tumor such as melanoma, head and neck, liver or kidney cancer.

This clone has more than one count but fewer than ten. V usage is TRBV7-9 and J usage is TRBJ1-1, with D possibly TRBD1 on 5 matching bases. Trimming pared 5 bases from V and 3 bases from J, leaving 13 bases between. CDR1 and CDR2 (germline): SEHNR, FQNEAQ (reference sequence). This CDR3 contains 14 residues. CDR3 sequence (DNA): TGTGCCAGCAGCCCGACGGGAGGGGACACTGAAGCTTTCTTT. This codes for CASSPTGGDTEAFF.

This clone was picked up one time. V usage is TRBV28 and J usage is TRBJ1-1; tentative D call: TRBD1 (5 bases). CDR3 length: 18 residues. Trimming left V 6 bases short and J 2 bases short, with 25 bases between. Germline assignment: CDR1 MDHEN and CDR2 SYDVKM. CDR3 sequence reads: CASSAAPGKNGGNTEAFF. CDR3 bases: TGTGCCAGCAGCGCAGCGCCAGGGAAAAACGGGGGTAACACTGAAGCTTTCTTT.

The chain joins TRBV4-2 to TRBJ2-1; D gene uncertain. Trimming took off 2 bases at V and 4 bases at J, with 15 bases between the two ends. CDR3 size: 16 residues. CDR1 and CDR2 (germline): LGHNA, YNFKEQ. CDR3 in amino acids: CASSQTTKVSYNEQFF. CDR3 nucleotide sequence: TGTGCCAGCAGCCAAACCACTAAAGTTTCGTACAATGAGCAGTTCTTC.

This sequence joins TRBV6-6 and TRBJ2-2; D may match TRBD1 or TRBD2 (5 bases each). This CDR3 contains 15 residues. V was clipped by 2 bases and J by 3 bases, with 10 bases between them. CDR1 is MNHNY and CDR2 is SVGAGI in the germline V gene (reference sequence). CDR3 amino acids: CASSYEGKDTGELFF. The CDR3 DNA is TGTGCCAGCAGTTACGAGGGGAAGGACACCGGGGAGCTGTTTTTT.

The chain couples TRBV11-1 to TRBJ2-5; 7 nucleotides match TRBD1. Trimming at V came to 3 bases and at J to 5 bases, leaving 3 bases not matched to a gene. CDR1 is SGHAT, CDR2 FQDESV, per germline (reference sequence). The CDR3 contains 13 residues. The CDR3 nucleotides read TGTGCCAGCAGCTTGACAGGGAAGGAGACCCAGTACTTC. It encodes CASSLTGKETQYF.

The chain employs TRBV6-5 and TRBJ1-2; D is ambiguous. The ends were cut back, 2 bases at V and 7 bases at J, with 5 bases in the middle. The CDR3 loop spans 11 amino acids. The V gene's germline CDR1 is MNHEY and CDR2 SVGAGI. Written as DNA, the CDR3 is TGTGCCAGCAGTTACGCGGGTGGCTACACCTTC. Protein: CASSYAGGYTF.

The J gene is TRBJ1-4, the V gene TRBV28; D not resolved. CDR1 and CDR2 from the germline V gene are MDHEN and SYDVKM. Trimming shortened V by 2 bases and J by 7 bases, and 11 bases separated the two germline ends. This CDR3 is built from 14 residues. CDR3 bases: TGTGCCAGCAGTTTAAGCCGGCCGGGTGAAAAACTGTTTTTT. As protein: CASSLSRPGEKLFF.

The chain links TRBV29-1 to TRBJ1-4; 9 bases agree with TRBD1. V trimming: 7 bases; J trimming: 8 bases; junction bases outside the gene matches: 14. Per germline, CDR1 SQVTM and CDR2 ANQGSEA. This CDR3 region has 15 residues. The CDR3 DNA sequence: TGCAGCGCTACATCCGGGACAGGGAAAGGCGAAAAACTGTTTTTT. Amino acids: CSATSGTGKGEKLFF.

This CDR3 is CASSLELGYGSGANVLTF. CDR3 bases: TGTGCCAGCAGCTTAGAATTGGGGTACGGTTCTGGGGCCAACGTCCTGACTTTC. The chain combines TRBV11-2 with TRBJ2-6; D not certain. Germline lookup yields CDR1 SGHAT and CDR2 FQNNGV. The CDR3 covers 18 residues. With 0 bases removed from V and 1 base from J, the gap between germline ends came to 13 bases. Using reference TRBV11-2 and TRBJ2-6 for the parts outside the CDR3, the full variable domain is EAGVAQSPRYKIIEKRQSVAFWCNPISGHATLYWYQQILGQGPKLLIQFQNNGVVDDSQLPKDRFSAERLKGVDSTLKIQPAKLEDSAVYLCASSLELGYGSGANVLTFGAGSRLTVL.